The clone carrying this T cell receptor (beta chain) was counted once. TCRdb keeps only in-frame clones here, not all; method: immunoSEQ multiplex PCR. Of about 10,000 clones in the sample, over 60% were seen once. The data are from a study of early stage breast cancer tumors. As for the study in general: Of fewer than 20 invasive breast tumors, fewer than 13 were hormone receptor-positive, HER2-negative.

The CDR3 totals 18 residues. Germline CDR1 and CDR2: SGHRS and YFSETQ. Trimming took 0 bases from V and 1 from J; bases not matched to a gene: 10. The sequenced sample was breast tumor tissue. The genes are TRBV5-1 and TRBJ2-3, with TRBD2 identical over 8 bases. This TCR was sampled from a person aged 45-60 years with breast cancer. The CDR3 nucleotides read TGCGCCAGCAGCTTGGCCGGGACTAGTGGCACGGGCACAGATACGCAGTATTTT. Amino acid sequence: CASSLAGTSGTGTDTQYF.